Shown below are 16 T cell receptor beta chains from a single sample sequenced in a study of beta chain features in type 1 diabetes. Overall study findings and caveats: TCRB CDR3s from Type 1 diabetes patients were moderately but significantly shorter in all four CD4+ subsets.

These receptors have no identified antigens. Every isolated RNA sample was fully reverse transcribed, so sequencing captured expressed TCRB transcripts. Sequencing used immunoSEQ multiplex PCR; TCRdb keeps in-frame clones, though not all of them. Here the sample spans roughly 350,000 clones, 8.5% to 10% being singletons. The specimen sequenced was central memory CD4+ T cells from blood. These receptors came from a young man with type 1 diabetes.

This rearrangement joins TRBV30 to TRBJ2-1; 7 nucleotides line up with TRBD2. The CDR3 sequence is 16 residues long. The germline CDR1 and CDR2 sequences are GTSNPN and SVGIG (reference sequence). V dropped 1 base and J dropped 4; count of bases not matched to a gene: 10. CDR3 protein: CAWSAYSGYSYNEQFF. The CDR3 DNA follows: TGTGCCTGGAGTGCCTATAGCGGGTACTCGTACAATGAGCAGTTCTTC. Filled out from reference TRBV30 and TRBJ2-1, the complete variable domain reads SQTIHQWPATLVQPVGSPLSLECTVEGTSNPNLYWYRQAAGRGLQLLFYSVGIGQISSEVPQNLSASRPQDRQFILSSKKLLLSDSGFYLCAWSAYSGYSYNEQFFGPGTRLTVL.

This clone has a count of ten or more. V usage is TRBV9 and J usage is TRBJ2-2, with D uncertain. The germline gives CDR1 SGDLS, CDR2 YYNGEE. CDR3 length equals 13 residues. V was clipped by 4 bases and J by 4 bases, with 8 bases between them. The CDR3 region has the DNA TGTGCCAGCAGCCTACGTTCCACCGGGGAGCTGTTTTTT. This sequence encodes CASSLRSTGELFF. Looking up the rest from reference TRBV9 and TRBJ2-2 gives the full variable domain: DSGVTQTPKHLITATGQRVTLRCSPRSGDLSVYWYQQSLDQGLQFLIQYYNGEERAKGNILERFSAQQFPDLHSELNLSSLELGDSALYFCASSLRSTGELFFGEGSRLTVL.

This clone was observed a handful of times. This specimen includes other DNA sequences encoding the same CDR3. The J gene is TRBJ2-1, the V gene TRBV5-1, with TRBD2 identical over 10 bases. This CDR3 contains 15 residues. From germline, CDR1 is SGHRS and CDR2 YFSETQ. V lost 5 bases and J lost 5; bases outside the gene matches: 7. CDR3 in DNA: TGCGCCAGCAGTCTATGGACTAGCGGAAACAATGAGCAGTTCTTC. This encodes CASSLWTSGNNEQFF. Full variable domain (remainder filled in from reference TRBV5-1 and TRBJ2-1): KAGVTQTPRYLIKTRGQQVTLSCSPISGHRSVSWYQQTPGQGLQFLFEYFSETQRNKGNFPGRFSGRQFSNSRSEMNVSTLELGDSALYLCASSLWTSGNNEQFFGPGTRLTVL.

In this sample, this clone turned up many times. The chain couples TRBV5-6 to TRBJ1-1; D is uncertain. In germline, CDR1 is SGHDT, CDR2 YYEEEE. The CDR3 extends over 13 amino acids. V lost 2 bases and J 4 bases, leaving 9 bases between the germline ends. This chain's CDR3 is CASSLPSGTEAFF. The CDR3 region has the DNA TGTGCCAGCAGCTTACCAAGCGGCACTGAAGCTTTCTTT.

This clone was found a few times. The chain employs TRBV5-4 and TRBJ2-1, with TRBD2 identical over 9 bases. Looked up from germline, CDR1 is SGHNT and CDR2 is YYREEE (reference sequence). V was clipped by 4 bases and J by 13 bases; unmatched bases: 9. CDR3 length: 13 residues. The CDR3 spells CASSQGAGGPQFF. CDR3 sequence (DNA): TGTGCCAGCAGCCAAGGGGCGGGAGGGCCTCAGTTCTTC.

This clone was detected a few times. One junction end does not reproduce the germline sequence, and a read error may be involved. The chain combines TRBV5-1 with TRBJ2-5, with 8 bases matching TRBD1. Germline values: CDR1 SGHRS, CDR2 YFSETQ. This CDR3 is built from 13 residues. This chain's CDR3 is CASRLTGGSTQYF. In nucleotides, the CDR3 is TGTGCCAGCAGACTCACAGGGGGATCGACCCAGTACTTC.

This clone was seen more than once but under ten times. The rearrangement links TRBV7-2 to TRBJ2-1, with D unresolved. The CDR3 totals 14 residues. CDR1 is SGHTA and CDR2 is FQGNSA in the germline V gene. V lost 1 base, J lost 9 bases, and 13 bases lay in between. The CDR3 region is CASSLGLGNGEQFF. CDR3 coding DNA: TGTGCCAGCAGCTTAGGTCTGGGCAATGGTGAGCAGTTCTTC.

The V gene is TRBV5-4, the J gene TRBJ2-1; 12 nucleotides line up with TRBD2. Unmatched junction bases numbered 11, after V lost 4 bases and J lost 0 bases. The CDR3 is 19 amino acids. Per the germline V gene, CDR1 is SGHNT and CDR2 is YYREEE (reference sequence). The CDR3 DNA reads TGTGCCAGCAGCCTCCGACTAGCGGGAGCGTCCCTCTCCTACAATGAGCAGTTCTTC. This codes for CASSLRLAGASLSYNEQFF.

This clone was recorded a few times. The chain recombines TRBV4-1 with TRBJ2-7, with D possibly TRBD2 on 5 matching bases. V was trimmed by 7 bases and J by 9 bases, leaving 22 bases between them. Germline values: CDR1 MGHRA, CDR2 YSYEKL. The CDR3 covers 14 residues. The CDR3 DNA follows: TGCGCCAGCACCCTGGAGGCCTCTTTGATCGGGCAGTACTTC. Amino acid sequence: CASTLEASLIGQYF.

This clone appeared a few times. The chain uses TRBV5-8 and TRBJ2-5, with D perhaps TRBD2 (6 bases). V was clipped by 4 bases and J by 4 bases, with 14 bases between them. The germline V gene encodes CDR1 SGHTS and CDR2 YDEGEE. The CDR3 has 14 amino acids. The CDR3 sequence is CASSPTTRRETQYF. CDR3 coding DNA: TGTGCCAGCAGCCCTACGACTAGACGAGAGACCCAGTACTTC. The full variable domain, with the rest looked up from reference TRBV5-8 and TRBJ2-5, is EAGVTQSPTHLIKTRGQQATLRCSPISGHTSVYWYQQALGLGLQFLLWYDEGEERNRGNFPPRFSGRQFPNYSSELNVNALELEDSALYLCASSPTTRRETQYFGPGTRLLVL.

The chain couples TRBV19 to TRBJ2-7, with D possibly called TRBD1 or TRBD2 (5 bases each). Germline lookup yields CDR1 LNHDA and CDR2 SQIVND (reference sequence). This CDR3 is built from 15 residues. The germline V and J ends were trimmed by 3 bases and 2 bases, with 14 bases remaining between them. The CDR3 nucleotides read TGTGCCAGTAGTATCACCAGGGACCCAGCCTACGAGCAGTACTTC. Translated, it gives CASSITRDPAYEQYF.

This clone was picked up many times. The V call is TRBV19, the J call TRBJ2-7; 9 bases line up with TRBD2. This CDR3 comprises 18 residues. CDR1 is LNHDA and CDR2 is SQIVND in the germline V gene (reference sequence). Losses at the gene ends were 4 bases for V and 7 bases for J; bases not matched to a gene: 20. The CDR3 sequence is CASSTPILSGSANVEQYF. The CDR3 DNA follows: TGTGCCAGTAGTACTCCAATACTTAGCGGGAGTGCGAATGTGGAGCAGTACTTC. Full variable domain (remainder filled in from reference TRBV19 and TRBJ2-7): DGGITQSPKYLFRKEGQNVTLSCEQNLNHDAMYWYRQDPGQGLRLIYYSQIVNDFQKGDIAEGYSVSREKKESFPLTVTSAQKNPTAFYLCASSTPILSGSANVEQYFGPGTRLTVT.

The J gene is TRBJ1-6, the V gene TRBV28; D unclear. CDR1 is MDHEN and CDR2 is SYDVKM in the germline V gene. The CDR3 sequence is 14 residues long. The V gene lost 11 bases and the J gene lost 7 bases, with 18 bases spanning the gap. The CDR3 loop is CAVQPPESNSPLHF. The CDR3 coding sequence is TGTGCCGTCCAACCCCCGGAGAGCAATTCACCCCTCCACTTT.

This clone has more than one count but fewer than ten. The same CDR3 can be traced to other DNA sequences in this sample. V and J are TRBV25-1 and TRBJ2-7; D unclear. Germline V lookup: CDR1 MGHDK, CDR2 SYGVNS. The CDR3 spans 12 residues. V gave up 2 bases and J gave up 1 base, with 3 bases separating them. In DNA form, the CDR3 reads TGTGCCAGCAGTGAACAATCCTACGAGCAGTACTTC. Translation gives CASSEQSYEQYF.

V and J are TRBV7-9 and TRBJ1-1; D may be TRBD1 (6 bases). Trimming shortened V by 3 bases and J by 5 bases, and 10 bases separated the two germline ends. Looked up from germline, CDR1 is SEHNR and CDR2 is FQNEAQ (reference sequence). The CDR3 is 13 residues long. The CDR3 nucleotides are TGTGCCAGCAGCTTTGGGGGGCAAACTGAAGCTTTCTTT. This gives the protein CASSFGGQTEAFF.

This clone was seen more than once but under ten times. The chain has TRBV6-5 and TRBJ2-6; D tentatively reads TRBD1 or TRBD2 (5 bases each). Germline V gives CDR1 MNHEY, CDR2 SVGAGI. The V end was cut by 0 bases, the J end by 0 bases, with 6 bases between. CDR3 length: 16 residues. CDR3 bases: TGTGCCAGCAGTTACTCGAGGGGCTCTGGGGCCAACGTCCTGACTTTC. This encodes CASSYSRGSGANVLTF.